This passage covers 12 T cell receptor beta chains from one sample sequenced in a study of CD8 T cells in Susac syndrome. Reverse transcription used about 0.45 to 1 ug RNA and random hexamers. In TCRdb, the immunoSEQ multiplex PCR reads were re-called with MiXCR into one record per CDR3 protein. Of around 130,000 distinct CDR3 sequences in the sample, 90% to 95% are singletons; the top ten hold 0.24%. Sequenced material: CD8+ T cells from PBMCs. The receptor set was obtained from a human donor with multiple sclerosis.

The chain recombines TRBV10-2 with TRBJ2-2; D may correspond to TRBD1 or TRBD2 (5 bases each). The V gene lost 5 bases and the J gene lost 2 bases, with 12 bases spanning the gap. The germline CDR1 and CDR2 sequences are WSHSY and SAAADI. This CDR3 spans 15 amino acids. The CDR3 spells CASSSGTINTGELFF. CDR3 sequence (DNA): TGCGCCAGCAGTTCCGGGACGATTAACACCGGGGAGCTGTTTTTT.

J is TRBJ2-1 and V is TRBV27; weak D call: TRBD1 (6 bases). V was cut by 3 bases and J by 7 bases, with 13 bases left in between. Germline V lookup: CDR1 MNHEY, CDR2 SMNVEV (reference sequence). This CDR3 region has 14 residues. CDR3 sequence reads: CASSFGTRGNEQFF. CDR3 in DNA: TGTGCCAGCAGTTTTGGGACACGAGGGAATGAGCAGTTCTTC.

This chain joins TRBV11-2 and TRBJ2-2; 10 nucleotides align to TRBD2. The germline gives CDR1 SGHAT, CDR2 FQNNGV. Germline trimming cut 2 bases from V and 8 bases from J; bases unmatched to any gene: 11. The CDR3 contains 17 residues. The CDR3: CASSLFSQTSGQGELFF. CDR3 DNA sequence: TGTGCCAGCAGCTTATTCTCTCAGACTAGCGGGCAGGGGGAGCTGTTTTTT.

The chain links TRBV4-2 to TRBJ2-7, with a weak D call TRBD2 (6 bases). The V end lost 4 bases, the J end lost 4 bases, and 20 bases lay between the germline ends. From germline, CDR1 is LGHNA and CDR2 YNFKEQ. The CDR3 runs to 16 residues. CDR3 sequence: CASSPRPGLLSYEQYF. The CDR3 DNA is TGTGCCAGCAGCCCCCGACCGGGACTCCTCTCTTACGAGCAGTACTTC.

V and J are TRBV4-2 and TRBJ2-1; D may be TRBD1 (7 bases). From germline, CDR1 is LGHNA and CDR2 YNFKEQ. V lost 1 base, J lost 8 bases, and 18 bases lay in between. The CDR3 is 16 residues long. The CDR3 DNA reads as TGTGCCAGCAGCCAAGTGCTCGACAGGGAGGAGGATGAGCAGTTCTTC. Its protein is CASSQVLDREEDEQFF.

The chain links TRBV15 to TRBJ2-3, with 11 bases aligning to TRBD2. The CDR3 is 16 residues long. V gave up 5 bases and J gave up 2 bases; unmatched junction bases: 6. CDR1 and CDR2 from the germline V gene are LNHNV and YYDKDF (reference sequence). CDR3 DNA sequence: TGTGCCACCAGCGGGGGGACTAGCGGATACACAGATACGCAGTATTTT. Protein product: CATSGGTSGYTDTQYF.

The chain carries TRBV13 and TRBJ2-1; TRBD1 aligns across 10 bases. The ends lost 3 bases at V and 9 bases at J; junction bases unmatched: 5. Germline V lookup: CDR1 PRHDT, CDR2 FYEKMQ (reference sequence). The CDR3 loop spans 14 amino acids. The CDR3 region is CASSFGTGVGEQFF. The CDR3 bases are TGTGCCAGCAGCTTTGGGACAGGGGTAGGTGAGCAGTTCTTC.

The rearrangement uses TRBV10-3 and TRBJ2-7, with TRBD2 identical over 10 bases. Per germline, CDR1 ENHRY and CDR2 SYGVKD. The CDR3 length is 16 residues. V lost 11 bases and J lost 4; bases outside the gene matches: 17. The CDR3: CAVLAGTSDEGYEQYF. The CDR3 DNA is TGTGCCGTCCTCGCCGGGACTAGCGACGAGGGGTACGAGCAGTACTTC.

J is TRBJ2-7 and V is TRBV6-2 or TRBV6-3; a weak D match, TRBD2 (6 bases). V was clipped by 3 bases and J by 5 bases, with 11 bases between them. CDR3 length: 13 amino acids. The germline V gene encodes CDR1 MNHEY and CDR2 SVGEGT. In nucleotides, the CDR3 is TGTGCCAGCAGTTATAGCGGTACCCACGAGCAGTACTTC. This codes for CASSYSGTHEQYF.

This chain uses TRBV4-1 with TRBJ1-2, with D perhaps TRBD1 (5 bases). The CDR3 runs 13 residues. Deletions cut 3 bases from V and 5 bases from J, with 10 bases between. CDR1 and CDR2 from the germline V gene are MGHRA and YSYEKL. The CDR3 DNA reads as TGCGCCAGCAGCCATGGAGGGGAATATGGCTACACCTTC. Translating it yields CASSHGGEYGYTF.

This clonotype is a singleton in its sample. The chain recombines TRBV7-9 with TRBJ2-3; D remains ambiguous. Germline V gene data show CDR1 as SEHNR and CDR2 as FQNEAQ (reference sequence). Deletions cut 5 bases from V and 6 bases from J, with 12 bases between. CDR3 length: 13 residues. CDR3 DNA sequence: TGTGCCAGCAGCCTCCCCACTGAGGATACGCAGTATTTT. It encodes CASSLPTEDTQYF.

The CDR3 reads CSADSAAEYF. In nucleotides, the CDR3 is TGCAGTGCGGACAGCGCGGCGGAGTACTTC. This sequence joins TRBV20-1 and TRBJ2-5; tentative D call: TRBD1 (6 bases). V dropped 6 bases and J dropped 12 bases, with 14 bases sitting between them. This CDR3 comprises 10 residues. Looked up from germline, CDR1 is DFQATT and CDR2 is SNEGSKA (reference sequence).